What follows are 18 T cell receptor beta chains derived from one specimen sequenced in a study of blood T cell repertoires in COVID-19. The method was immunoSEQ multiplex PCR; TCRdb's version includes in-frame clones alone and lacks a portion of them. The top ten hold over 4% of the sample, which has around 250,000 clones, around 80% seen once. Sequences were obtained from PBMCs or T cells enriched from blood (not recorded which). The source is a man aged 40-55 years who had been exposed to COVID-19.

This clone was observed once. The CDR3 coding sequence is TGTGCCACCCGGGGGGGGGCATATCAGCCCCAGCATTTT. This translates into CATRGGAYQPQHF. The chain has TRBV19 and TRBJ1-5; D is perhaps TRBD1 (6 bases). CDR1 and CDR2 (germline): LNHDA, SQIVND (reference sequence). Between the trimmed V and J ends, which lost 10 bases and 5 bases, there was a span of 15 bases. The CDR3 has 13 residues. Complete variable domain (other parts from reference TRBV19 and TRBJ1-5): DGGITQSPKYLFRKEGQNVTLSCEQNLNHDAMYWYRQDPGQGLRLIYYSQIVNDFQKGDIAEGYSVSREKKESFPLTVTSAQKNPTAFYLCATRGGAYQPQHFGDGTRLSIL.

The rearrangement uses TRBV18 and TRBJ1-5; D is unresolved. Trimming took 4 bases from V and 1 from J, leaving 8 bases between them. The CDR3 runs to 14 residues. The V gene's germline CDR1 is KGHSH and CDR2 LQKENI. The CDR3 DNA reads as TGTGCCAGCTCACGACAACAGAGCAATCAGCCCCAGCATTTT. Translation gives CASSRQQSNQPQHF.

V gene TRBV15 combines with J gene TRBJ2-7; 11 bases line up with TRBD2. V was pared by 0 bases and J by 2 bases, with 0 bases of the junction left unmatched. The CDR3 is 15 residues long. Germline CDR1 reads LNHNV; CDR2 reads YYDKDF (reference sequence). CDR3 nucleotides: TGTGCCACCAGCAGAGAACTAGCGGGAGCCTACGAGCAGTACTTC. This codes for CATSRELAGAYEQYF. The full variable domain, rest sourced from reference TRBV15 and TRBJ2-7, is DAMVIQNPRYQVTQFGKPVTLSCSQTLNHNVMYWYQQKSSQAPKLLFHYYDKDFNNEADTPDNFQSRRPNTSFCFLDIRSPGLGDTAMYLCATSRELAGAYEQYFGPGTRLTVT.

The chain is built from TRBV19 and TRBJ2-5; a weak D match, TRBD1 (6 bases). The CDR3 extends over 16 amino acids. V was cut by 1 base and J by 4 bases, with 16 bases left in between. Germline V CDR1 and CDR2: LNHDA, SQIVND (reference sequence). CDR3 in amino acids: CASSIGSGGLAETQYF. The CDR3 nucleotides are TGTGCCAGTAGTATAGGGTCTGGGGGCCTGGCAGAGACCCAGTACTTC.

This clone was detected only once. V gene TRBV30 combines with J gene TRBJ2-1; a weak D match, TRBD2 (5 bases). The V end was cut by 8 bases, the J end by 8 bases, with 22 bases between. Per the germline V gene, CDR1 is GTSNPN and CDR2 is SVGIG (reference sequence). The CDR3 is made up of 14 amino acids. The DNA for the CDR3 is TGTGCCCAGAACGTCCGGGCTGGGAGCTATGAGCAGTTCTTC. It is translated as CAQNVRAGSYEQFF.

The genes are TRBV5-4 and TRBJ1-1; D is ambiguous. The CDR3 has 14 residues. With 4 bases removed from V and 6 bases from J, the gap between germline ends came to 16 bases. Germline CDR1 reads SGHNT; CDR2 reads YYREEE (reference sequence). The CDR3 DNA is TGTGCCAGCAGCCCGAGGACTGCGGTGGCTGAAGCTTTCTTT. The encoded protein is CASSPRTAVAEAFF.

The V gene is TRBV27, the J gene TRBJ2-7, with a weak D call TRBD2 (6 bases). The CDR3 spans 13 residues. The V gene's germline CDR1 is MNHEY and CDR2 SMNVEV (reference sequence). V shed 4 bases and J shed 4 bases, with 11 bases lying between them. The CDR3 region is CASSSGTLYEQYF. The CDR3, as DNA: TGTGCCAGCAGTTCCGGGACTTTATACGAGCAGTACTTC.

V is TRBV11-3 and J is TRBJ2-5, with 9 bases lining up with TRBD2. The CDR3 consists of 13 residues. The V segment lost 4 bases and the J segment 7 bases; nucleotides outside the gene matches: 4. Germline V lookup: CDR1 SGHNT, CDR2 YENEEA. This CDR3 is CASSSGLAPTQYF. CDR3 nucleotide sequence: TGTGCCAGCAGCTCGGGACTAGCACCGACCCAGTACTTC.

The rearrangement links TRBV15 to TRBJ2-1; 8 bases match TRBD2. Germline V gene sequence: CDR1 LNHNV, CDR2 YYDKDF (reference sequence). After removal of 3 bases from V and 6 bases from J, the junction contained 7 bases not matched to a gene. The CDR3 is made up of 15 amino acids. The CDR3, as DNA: TGTGCCACCAGCAGGGAGGGACTAGGTCTCAATGAGCAGTTCTTC. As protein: CATSREGLGLNEQFF.

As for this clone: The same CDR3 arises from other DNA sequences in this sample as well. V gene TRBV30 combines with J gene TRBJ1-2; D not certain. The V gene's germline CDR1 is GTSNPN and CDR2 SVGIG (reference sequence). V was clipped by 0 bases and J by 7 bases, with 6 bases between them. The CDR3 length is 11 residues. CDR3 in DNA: TGTGCCTGGAGTGTACTTTCTGGCTACACCTTC. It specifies CAWSVLSGYTF. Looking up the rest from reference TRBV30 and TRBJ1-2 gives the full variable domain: SQTIHQWPATLVQPVGSPLSLECTVEGTSNPNLYWYRQAAGRGLQLLFYSVGIGQISSEVPQNLSASRPQDRQFILSSKKLLLSDSGFYLCAWSVLSGYTFGSGTRLTVV.

In DNA form, the CDR3 reads TGTGCCAGTAGTATAGATAGGGGTAGTTACAATGAGCAGTTCTTC. It encodes CASSIDRGSYNEQFF. This chain uses TRBV19 with TRBJ2-1, with D tentatively TRBD1 (5 bases). The germline gives CDR1 LNHDA, CDR2 SQIVND (reference sequence). Trimming took off 0 bases at V and 4 bases at J, with 10 bases between the two ends. This CDR3 is 15 amino acids long.

This chain's CDR3 is CASSVELGADTEAFF. Written as DNA, the CDR3 is TGTGCCAGCAGCGTAGAACTGGGGGCCGACACTGAAGCTTTCTTT. This chain links TRBV9 with TRBJ1-1; D may be TRBD1 (6 bases). Trimming took 0 bases from V and 3 from J, leaving 12 bases between them. This CDR3 is 15 amino acids long. Germline V gene lookup returns CDR1 SGDLS and CDR2 YYNGEE.

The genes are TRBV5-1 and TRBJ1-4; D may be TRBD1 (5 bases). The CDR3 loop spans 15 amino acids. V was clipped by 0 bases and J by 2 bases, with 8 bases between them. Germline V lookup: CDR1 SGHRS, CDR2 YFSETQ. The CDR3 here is CASSLVGVTNEKLFF. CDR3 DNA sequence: TGCGCCAGCAGCTTGGTAGGGGTGACTAATGAAAAACTGTTTTTT.

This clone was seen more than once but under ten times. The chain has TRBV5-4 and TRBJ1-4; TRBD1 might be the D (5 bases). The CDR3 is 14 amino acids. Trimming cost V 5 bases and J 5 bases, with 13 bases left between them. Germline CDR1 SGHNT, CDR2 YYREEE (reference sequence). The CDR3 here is CASRPGTGNEKLFF. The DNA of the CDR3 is TGTGCCAGCAGACCTGGGACTGGGAATGAAAAACTGTTTTTT.

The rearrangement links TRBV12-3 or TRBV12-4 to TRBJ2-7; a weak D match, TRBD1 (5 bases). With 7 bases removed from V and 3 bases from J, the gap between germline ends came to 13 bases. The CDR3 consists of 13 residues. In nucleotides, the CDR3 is TGTGCCAGCAAACGAACCGACAGCTACGAGCAGTACTTC. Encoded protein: CASKRTDSYEQYF.

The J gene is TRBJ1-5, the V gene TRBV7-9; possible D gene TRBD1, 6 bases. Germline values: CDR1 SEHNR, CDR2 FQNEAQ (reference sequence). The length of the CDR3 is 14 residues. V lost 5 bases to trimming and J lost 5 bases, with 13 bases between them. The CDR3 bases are TGTGCCAGCAGCGCGCGGGGGCAATATCAGCCCCAGCATTTT. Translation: CASSARGQYQPQHF.

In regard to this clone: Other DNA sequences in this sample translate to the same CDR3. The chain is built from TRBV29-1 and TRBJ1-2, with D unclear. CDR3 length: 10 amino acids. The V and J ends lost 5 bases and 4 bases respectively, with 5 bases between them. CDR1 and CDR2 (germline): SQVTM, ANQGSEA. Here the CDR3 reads CSVLSYGYTF. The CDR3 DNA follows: TGCAGCGTTTTATCCTATGGCTACACCTTC. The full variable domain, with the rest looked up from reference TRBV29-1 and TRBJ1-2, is SAVISQKPSRDICQRGTSLTIQCQVDSQVTMMFWYRQQPGQSLTLIATANQGSEATYESGFVIDKFPISRPNLTFSTLTVSNMSPEDSSIYLCSVLSYGYTFGSGTRLTVV.

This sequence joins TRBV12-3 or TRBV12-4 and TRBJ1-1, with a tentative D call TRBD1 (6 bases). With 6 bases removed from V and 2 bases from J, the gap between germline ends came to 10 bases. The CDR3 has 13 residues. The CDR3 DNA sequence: TGTGCCAGCAGGGGGGCACTAAACACTGAAGCTTTCTTT. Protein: CASRGALNTEAFF.